This T cell receptor beta chain was identified during a study of metastatic and nonmetastatic thyroid tumors. The germline V gene has CDR1 SGHDT and CDR2 YYEEEE. The CDR3 is 19 amino acids. V lost 3 bases to trimming and J lost 0 bases, with 25 bases between them. This clone was counted many times. Prior to thyroid surgery, none of the patients had received any treatment. How the authors handled the data: The authors used CDR3 differences across clinicopathological groups to build a distant-metastasis classifier for papillary thyroid cancer. Through MiXCR, TCRdb re-clonotyped the PCR reads. These V and J calls originate from TCRdb's pipeline instead of the authors' own analysis. Found here are some 16,000 clones, around 16% of them singletons; the top ten hold roughly 17%.

Input material: blood. The clonotype comes from a female donor with papillary thyroid cancer or a benign thyroid nodule (not recorded which). Some clones in this sample may be carry-over from other donors' samples. The chain carries TRBV5-6 and TRBJ2-7; D could derive from TRBD1 or TRBD2 (5 bases each). Here the CDR3 reads CASSYTLGVTWSGSYEQYF. CDR3 DNA sequence: TGTGCCAGCAGCTACACATTGGGGGTCACGTGGTCGGGCTCCTACGAGCAGTACTTC.